The table lists the clone carrying this T cell receptor (beta chain) with a few counts. The antigen is undetermined. The sample belongs to a study of T-cell memory formation after mild COVID-19. Whole-study results and caveats: Pre-infection memory showed some responding clones, and this suggested that cross-reactive memory joined.

The CDR3 totals 15 residues. Germline assignment: CDR1 GTSNPN and CDR2 SVGIG (reference sequence). V lost 4 bases, J lost 9 bases, and 16 bases stayed unmatched. One entry per CDR3 protein results from TCRdb running MiXCR on the 5' RACE reads. The sample holds fewer than 500,000 distinct CDR3 sequences, around 27% seen once. The chain joins TRBV30 to TRBJ2-3, with 7 bases aligning to TRBD2. Sequenced material: PBMCs or a T cell subset sorted from them (not recorded which). The sequence was collected from an adult woman who had mild COVID-19 (a few samples of this study predate the infection). Cell type and time point are not known. CDR3 residues: CAWIPGLTSSGTQYF. CDR3 DNA: TGTGCCTGGATTCCCGGATTGACTAGCTCAGGGACGCAGTATTTT.